This T cell receptor (beta chain) was identified during a study of CD8+CD57+ T cells in acquired aplastic anemia. Both TCR beta VDJ combination and CDR3 sequence profiling were carried out. Genomic DNA was the template for this profiling. TCRdb fed the reads into MiXCR, producing one record per CDR3 protein. The sample has fewer than 200,000 distinct CDR3 sequences, 50% to 75% seen once. This sequence was found in a human donor in good health. Sequenced input: sorted CD4+, CD8+, or CD8+CD57+ T cells (not recorded which) from PBMCs.

The CDR3 DNA reads as TGCAGTGCTAGAGGCGCAGGCCAAGAGACCCAGTACTTC. This gives the protein CSARGAGQETQYF. The chain links TRBV20-1 to TRBJ2-5; the D is unclear. This CDR3 has 13 residues. V lost 1 base and J 1 base, leaving 7 bases between the germline ends. The germline CDR1 and CDR2 sequences are DFQATT and SNEGSKA (reference sequence).